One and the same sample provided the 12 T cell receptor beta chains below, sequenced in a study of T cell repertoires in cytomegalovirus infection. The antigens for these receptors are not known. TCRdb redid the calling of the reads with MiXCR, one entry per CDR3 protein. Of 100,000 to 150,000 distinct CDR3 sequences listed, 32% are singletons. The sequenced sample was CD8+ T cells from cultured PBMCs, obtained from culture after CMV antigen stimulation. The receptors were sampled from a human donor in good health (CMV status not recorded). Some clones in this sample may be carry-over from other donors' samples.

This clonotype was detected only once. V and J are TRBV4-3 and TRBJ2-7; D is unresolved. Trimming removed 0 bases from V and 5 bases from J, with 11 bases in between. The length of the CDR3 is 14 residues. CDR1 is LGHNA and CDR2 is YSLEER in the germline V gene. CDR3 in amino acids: CASSQDSPPDEQYF. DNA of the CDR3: TGCGCCAGCAGCCAAGATAGCCCGCCGGACGAGCAGTACTTC.

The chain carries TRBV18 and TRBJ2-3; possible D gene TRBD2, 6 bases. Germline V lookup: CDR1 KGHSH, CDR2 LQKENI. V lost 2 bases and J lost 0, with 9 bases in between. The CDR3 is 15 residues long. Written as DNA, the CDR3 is TGTGCCAGCTCACCAGGGACTTATAGCACAGATACGCAGTATTTT. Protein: CASSPGTYSTDTQYF.

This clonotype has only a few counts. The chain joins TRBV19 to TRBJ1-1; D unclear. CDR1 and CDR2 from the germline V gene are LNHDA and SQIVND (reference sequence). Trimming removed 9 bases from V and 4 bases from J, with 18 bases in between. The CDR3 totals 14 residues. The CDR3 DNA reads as TGTGCCAGCTCGAGGACCGCCGAGTTCACTGAAGCTTTCTTT. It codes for CASSRTAEFTEAFF.

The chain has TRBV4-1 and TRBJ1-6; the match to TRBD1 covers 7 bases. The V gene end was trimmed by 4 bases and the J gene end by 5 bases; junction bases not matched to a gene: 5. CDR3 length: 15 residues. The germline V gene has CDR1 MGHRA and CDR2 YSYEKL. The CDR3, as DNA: TGCGCCAGCAGCCCCGGGACAGAAGATAATTCACCCCTCCACTTT. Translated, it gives CASSPGTEDNSPLHF.

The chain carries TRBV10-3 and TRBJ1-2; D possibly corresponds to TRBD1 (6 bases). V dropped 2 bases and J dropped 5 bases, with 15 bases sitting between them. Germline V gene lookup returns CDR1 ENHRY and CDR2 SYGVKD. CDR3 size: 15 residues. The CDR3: CAISELGARLYGYTF. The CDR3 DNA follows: TGTGCCATCAGTGAGCTGGGGGCCCGGCTTTATGGCTACACCTTC.

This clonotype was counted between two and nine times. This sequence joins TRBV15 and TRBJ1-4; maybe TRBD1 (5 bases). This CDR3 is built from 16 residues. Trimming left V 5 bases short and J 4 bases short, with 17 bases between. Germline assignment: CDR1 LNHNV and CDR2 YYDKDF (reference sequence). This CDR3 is CATSRIPQESNEKLFF. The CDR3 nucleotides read TGTGCCACCAGCCGCATCCCACAGGAAAGTAATGAAAAACTGTTTTTT.

The CDR3: CASSLGQPNEQFF. The CDR3 DNA is TGTGCCAGCAGTCTAGGACAGCCTAATGAGCAGTTCTTC. This sequence joins TRBV12-3 or TRBV12-4 and TRBJ2-1; weak D call: TRBD1 (6 bases). CDR3 length: 13 amino acids. V was shortened by 5 bases and J by 7 bases, with 12 bases between the two germline ends.

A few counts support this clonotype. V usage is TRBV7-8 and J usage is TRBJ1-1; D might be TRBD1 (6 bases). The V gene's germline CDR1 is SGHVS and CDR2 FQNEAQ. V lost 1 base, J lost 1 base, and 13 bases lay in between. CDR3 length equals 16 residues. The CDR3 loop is CASSLGSQGGNTEAFF. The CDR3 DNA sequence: TGTGCCAGCAGCTTAGGGTCACAGGGAGGGAACACTGAAGCTTTCTTT.

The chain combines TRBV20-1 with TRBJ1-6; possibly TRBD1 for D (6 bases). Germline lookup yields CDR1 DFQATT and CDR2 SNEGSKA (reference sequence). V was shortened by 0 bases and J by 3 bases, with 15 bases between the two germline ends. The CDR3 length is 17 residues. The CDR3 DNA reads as TGCAGTGCTAGAGATTCCGAGGGGGTCTTCTATAATTCACCCCTCCACTTT. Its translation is CSARDSEGVFYNSPLHF.

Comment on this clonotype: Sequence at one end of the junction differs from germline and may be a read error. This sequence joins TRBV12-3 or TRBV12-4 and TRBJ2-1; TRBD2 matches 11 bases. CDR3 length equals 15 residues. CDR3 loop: CASSLAGGRGNEQFF. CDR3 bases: TGTGCCAGCAGCTTAGCGGGGGGGCGGGGGAATGAGCAGTTCTTC.

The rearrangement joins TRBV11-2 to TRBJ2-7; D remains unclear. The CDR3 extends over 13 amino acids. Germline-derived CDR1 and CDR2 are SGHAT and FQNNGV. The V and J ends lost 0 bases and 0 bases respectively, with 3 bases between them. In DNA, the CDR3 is TGTGCCAGCAGCTTAGAAGCCTCCTACGAGCAGTACTTC. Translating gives CASSLEASYEQYF.

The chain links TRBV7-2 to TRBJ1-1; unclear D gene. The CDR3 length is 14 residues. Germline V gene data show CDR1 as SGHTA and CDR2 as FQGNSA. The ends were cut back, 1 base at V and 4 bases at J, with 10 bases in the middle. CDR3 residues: CASSLVPGSTEAFF. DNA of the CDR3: TGTGCCAGCAGCTTAGTGCCGGGGTCCACTGAAGCTTTCTTT.